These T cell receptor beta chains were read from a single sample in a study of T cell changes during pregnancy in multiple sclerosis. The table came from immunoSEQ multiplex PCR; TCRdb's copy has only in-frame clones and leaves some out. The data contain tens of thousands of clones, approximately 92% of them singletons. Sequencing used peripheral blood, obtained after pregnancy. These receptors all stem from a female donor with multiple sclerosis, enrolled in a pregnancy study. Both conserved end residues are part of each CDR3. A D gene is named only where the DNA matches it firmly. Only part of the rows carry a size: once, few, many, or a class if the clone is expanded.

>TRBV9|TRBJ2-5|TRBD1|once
CASSVGTGQETQYF
TGTGCCAGCAGCGTAGGGACAGGTCAAGAGACCCAGTACTTC
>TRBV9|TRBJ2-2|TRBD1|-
CASSVNGQGKSTGELFF
TGTGCCAGCAGCGTTAACGGACAGGGGAAAAGCACCGGGGAGCTGTTTTTT
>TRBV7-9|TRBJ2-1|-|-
CASRLNREGSYNEQFF
TGTGCCAGCAGACTAAACAGGGAAGGCTCCTACAATGAGCAGTTCTTC
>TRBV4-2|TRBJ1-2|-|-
CASSQDRNPSYGYTF
TGTGCCAGCAGCCAAGATCGGAATCCTAGCTATGGCTACACCTTC
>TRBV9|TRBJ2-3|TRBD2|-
CASSARGGHGDTQYF
TGTGCCAGCAGCGCGCGGGGGGGCCATGGAGATACGCAGTATTTT
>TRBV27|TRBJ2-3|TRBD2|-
CASRRLAGGSGGVDTQYF
TGTGCCAGCAGAAGACTAGCGGGGGGGAGTGGGGGTGTTGATACGCAGTATTTT
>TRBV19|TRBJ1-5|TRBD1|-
CASSNRDRVYQPQHF
TGTGCCAGTAGTAACCGGGACAGGGTTTATCAGCCCCAGCATTTT
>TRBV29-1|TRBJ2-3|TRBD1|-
CSVPTGGDTDTQYF
TGCAGCGTGCCGACAGGGGGGGACACAGATACGCAGTATTTT
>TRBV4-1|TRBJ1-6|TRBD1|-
CASSQASNFPGQGPFNSPLHF
TGCGCCAGCAGCCAAGCATCAAATTTCCCGGGACAGGGACCATTTAATTCACCCCTCCACTTT
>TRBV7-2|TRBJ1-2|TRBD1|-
CASSWTGANYGYTF
TGTGCCAGCAGTTGGACAGGGGCTAACTATGGCTACACCTTC
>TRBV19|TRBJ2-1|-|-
CASSMGAGEQFF
TGTGCCAGTAGTATGGGAGCGGGTGAGCAGTTCTTC
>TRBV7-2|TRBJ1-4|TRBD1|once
CASSRDRVQGEKLFF
TGTGCCAGCAGCCGAGACAGGGTTCAGGGTGAAAAACTGTTTTTT
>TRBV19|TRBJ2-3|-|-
CASSRTVTSTDTQYF
TGTGCCAGTAGTCGAACGGTGACTAGCACAGATACGCAGTATTTT
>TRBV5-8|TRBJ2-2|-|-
CASPGGTGELFF
TGTGCCAGCCCCGGCGGCACCGGGGAGCTGTTTTTT
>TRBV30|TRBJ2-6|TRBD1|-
CAWSVRQGSRSGANVLTF
TGTGCCTGGAGTGTCAGACAGGGATCTAGGTCTGGGGCCAACGTCCTGACTTTC
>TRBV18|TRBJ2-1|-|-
CASSPGTLRGDEQFF
TGTGCCAGCTCACCTGGGACTCTACGTGGTGATGAGCAGTTCTTC
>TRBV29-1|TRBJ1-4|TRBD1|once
CSVEGQTGVPNEKLFF
TGCAGCGTTGAAGGCCAAACAGGGGTTCCTAATGAAAAACTGTTTTTT
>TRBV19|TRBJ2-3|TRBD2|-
CASSILGGANTDTQYF
TGTGCCAGTAGTATCCTGGGAGGGGCTAACACAGATACGCAGTATTTT
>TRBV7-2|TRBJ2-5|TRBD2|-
CASSSGLAETQYF
TGTGCCAGCAGCTCAGGACTAGCCGAGACCCAGTACTTC
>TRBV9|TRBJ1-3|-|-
CASFTKEYRAHASGNTIYF
TGTGCCAGCTTCACAAAAGAGTACAGGGCCCATGCCTCTGGAAACACCATATATTTT
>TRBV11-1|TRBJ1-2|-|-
CASSFGGADLYGYTF
TGTGCCAGCAGCTTTGGGGGCGCTGATCTCTATGGCTACACCTTC
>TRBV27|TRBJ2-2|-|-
CASSWAGPTLGELFF
TGTGCCAGCAGTTGGGCCGGCCCTACGCTCGGGGAGCTGTTTTTT
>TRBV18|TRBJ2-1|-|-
CASSPIGSTYYNEQFF
TGTGCCAGCTCACCTATCGGGAGCACCTACTACAATGAGCAGTTCTTC
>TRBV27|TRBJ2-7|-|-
CASSPTRLESYEQYF
TGTGCCAGCAGCCCCACTCGACTAGAGTCCTACGAGCAGTACTTC
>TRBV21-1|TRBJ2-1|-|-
CASSKVERGPYNEQFF
TGTGCCAGCAGCAAAGTAGAGCGGGGGCCCTACAATGAGCAGTTCTTC
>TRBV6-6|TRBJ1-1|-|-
CASSYILEGRDTEAFF
TGTGCCAGCAGTTACATATTGGAGGGGAGGGACACTGAAGCTTTCTTT
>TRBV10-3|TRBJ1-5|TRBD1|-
CAISEGQGNQPQHF
TGTGCCATCAGTGAGGGACAGGGTAATCAGCCCCAGCATTTT